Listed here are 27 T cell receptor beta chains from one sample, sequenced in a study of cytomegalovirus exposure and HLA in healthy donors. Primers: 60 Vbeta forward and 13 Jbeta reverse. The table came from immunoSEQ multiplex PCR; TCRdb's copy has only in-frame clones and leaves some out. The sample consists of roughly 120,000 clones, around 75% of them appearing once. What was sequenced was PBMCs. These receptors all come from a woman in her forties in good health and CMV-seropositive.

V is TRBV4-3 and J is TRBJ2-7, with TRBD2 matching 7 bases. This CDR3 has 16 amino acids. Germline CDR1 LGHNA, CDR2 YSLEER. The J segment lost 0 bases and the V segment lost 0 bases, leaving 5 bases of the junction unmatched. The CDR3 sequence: CASSQDRSSGSYEQYF. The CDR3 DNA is TGCGCCAGCAGCCAAGATCGGTCTAGCGGCTCCTACGAGCAGTACTTC.

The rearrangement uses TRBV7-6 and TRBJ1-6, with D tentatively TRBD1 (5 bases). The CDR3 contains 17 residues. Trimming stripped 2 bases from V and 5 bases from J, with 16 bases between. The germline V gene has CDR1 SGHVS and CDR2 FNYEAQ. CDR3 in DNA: TGTGCCAGCAGCTTACAGCAAGCGGGGGAGAATAATTCACCCCTCCACTTT. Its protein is CASSLQQAGENNSPLHF.

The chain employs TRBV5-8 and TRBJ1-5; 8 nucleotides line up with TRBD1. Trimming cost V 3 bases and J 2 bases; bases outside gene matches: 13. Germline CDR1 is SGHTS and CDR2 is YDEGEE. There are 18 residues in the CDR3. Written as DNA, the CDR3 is TGTGCCAGCAGCTCAACATATGGCGCAGGGGGCGGCAATCAGCCCCAGCATTTT. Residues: CASSSTYGAGGGNQPQHF. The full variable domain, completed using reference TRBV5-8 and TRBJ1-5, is EAGVTQSPTHLIKTRGQQATLRCSPISGHTSVYWYQQALGLGLQFLLWYDEGEERNRGNFPPRFSGRQFPNYSSELNVNALELEDSALYLCASSSTYGAGGGNQPQHFGDGTRLSIL.

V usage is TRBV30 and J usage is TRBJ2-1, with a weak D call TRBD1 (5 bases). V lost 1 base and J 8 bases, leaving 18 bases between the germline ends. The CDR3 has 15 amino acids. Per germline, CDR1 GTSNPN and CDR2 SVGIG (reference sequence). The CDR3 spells CAWSARRGRVYEQFF. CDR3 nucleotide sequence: TGTGCCTGGAGTGCCCGACGCGGCAGGGTATATGAGCAGTTCTTC.

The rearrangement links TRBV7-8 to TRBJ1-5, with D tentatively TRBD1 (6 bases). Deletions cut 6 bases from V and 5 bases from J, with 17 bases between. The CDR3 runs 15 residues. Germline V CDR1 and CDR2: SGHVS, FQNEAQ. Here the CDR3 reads CASRLYQGSDQPQHF. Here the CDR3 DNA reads TGTGCCAGCAGATTATACCAGGGGTCCGATCAGCCCCAGCATTTT.

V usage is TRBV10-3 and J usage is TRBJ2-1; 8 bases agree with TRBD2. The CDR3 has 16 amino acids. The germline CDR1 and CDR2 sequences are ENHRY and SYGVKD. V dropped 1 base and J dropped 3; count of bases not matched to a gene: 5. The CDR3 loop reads CAISELAAGGYNEQFF. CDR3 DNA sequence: TGTGCCATCAGTGAGTTGGCCGCGGGGGGCTACAATGAGCAGTTCTTC.

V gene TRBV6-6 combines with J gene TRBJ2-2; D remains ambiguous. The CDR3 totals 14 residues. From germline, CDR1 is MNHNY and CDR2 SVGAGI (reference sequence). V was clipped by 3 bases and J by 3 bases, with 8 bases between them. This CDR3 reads CASSYAEDTGELFF. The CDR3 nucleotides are TGTGCCAGCAGTTATGCAGAGGACACCGGGGAGCTGTTTTTT.

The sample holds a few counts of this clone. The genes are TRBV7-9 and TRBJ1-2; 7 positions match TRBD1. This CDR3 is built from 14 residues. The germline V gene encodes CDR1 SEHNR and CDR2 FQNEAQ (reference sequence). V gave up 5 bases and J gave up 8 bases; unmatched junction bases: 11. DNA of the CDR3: TGTGCCAGCAGCACAGGACAGGATATGTCCGGCTACACCTTC. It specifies CASSTGQDMSGYTF.

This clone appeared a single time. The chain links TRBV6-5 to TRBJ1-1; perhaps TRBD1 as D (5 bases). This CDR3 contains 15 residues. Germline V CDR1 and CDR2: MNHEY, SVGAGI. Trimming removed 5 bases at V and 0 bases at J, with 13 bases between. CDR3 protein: CASSRGLTLNTEAFF. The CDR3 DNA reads TGTGCCAGCAGTAGGGGACTAACCTTGAACACTGAAGCTTTCTTT.

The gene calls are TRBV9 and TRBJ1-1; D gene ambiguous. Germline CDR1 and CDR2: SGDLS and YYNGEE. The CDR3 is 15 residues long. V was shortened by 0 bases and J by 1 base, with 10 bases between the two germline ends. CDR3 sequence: CASSVVGRENTEAFF. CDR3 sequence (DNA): TGTGCCAGCAGCGTAGTGGGGAGGGAGAACACTGAAGCTTTCTTT.

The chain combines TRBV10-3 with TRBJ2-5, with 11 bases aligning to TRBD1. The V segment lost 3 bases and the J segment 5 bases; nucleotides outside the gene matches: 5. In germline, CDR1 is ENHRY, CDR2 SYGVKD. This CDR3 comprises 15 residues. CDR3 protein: CAISDPGQGVETQYF. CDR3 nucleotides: TGTGCCATCAGTGACCCGGGACAGGGGGTGGAGACCCAGTACTTC.

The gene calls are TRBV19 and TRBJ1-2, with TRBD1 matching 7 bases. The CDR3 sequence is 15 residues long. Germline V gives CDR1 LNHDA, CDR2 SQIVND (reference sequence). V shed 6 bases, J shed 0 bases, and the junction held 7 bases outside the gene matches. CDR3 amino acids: CASSTWGTANYGYTF. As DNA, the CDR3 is TGTGCCAGTAGCACATGGGGGACAGCTAACTATGGCTACACCTTC.

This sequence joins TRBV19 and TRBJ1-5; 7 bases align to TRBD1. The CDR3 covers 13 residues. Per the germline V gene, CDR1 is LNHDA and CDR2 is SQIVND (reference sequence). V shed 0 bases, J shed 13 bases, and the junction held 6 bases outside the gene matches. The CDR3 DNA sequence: TGTGCCAGTAGTATAGATCGGGACAGCACGCAGCATTTT. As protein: CASSIDRDSTQHF.

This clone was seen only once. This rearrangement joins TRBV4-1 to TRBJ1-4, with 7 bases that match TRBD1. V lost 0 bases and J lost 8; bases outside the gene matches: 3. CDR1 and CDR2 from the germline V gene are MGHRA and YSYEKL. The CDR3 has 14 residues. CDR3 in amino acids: CASSQETGREKLFF. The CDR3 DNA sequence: TGCGCCAGCAGCCAAGAGACAGGGCGGGAAAAACTGTTTTTT.

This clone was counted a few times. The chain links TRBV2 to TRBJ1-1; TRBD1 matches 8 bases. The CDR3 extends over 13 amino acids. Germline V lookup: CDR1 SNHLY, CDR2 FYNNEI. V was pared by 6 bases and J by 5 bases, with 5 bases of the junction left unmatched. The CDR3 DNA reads TGTGCCAGCAGAGGGACAGGCCGTACTGAAGCTTTCTTT. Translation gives CASRGTGRTEAFF.

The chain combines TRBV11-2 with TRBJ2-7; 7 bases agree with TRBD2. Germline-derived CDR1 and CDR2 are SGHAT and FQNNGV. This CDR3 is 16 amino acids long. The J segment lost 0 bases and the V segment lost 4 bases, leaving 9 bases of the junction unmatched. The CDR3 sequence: CASSSVAGKSSYEQYF. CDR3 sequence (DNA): TGTGCCAGCAGCTCGGTAGCGGGTAAGAGCTCCTACGAGCAGTACTTC.

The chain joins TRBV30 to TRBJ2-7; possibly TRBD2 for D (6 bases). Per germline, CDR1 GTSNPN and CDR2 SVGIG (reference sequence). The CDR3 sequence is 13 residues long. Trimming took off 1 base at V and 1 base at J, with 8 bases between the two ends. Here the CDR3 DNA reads TGTGCCTGGAGTGCGGGACTTTCCTACGAGCAGTACTTC. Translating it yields CAWSAGLSYEQYF.

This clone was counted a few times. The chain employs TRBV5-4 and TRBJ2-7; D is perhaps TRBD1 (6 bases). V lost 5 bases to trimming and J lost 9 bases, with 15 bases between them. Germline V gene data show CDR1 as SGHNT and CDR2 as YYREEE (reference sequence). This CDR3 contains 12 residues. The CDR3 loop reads CASSTTGFGQYF. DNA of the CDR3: TGTGCCAGCAGTACAACAGGGTTCGGGCAGTACTTC.

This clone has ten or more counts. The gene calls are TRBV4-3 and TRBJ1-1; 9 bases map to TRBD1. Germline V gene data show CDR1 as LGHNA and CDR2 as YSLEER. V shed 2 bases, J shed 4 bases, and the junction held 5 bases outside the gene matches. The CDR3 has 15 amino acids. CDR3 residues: CASSQRDREGTEAFF. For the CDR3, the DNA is TGCGCCAGCAGCCAACGGGACAGGGAAGGCACTGAAGCTTTCTTT.

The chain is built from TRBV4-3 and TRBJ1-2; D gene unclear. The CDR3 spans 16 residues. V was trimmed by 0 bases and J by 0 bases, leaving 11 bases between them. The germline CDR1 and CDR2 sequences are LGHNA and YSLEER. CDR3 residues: CASSQDYDFANYGYTF. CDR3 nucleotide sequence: TGCGCCAGCAGCCAAGATTACGACTTTGCTAACTATGGCTACACCTTC.

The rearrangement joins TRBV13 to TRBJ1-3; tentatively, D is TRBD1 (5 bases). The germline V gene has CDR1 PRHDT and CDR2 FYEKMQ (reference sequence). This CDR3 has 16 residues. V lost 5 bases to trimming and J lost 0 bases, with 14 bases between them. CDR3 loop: CASSRYDSLSGNTIYF. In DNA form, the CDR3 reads TGTGCCAGCAGCCGATATGACAGCCTCTCTGGAAACACCATATATTTT.

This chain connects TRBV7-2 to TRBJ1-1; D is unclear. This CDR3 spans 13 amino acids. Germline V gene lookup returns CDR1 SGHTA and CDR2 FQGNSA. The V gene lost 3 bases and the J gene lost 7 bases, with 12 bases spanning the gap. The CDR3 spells CASSFTMIGEAFF. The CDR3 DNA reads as TGTGCCAGCAGCTTTACGATGATCGGTGAAGCTTTCTTT. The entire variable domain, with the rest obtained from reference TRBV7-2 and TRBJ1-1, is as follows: GAGVSQSPSNKVTEKGKDVELRCDPISGHTALYWYRQSLGQGLEFLIYFQGNSAPDKSGLPSDRFSAERTGGSVSTLTIQRTQQEDSAVYLCASSFTMIGEAFFGQGTRLTVV.

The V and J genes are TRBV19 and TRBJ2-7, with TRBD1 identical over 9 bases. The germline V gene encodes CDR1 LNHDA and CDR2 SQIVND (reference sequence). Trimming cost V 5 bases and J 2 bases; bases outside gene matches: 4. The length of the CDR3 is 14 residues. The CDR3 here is CASSGGTGTYEQYF. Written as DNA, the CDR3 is TGTGCCAGTAGTGGCGGGACAGGGACCTACGAGCAGTACTTC. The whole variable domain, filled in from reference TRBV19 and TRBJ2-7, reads DGGITQSPKYLFRKEGQNVTLSCEQNLNHDAMYWYRQDPGQGLRLIYYSQIVNDFQKGDIAEGYSVSREKKESFPLTVTSAQKNPTAFYLCASSGGTGTYEQYFGPGTRLTVT.

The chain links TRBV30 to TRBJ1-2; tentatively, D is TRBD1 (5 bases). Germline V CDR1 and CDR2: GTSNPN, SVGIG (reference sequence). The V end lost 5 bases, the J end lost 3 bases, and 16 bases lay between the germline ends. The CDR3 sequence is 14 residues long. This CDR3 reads CAWARTGTDYGYTF. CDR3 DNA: TGTGCCTGGGCCAGAACAGGTACGGACTATGGCTACACCTTC.

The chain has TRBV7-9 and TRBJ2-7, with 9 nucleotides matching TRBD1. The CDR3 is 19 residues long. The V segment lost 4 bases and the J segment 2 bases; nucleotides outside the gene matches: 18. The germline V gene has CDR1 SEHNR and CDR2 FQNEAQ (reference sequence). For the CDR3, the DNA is TGTGCCAGCAGCTCAAACCGGGACAGGGTGCCAACTAGACCCTACGAGCAGTACTTC. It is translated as CASSSNRDRVPTRPYEQYF.

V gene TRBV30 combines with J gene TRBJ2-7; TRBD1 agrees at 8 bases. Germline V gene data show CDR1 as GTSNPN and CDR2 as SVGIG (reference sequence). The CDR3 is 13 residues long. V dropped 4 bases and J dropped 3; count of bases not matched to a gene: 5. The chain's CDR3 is CAWTGTGNYEQYF. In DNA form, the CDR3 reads TGTGCCTGGACCGGGACAGGTAACTACGAGCAGTACTTC.

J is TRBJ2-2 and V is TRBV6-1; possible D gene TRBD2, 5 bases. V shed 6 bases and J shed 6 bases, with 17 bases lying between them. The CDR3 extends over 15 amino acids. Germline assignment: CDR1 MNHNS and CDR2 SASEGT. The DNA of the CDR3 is TGTGCCAGCAGATTTCAAGTGAGGGAATCCGGGGAGCTGTTTTTT. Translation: CASRFQVRESGELFF.